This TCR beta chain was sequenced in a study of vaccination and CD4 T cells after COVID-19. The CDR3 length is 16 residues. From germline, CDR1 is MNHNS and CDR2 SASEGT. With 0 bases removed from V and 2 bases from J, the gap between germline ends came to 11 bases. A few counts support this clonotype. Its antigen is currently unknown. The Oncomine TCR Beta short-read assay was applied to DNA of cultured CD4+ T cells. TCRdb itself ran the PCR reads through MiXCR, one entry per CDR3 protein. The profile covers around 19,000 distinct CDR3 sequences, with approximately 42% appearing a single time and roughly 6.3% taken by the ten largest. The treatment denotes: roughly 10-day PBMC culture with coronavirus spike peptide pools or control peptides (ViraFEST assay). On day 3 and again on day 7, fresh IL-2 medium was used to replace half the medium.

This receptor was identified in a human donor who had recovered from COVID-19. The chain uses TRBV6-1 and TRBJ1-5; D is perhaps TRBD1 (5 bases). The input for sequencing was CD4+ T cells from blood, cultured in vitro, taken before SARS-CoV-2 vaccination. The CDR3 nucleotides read TGTGCCAGCAGTGAAGCGCGGGGGAACGGCAATCAGCCCCAGCATTTT. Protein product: CASSEARGNGNQPQHF.